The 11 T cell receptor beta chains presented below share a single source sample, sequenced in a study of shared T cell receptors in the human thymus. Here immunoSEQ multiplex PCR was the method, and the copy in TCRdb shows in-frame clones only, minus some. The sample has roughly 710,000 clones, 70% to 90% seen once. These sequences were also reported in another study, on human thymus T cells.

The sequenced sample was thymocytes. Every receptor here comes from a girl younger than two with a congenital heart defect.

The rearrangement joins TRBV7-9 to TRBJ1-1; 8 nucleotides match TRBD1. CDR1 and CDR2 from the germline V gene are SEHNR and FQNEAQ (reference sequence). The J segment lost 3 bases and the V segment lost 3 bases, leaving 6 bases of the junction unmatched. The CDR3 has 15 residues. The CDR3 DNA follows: TGTGCCAGCAGCTTCGACGTACAGGGGGACACTGAAGCTTTCTTT. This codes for CASSFDVQGDTEAFF.

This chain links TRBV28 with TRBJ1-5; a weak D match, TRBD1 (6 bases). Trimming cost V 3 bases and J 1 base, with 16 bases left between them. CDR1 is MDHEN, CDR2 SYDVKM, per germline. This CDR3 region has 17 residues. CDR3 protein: CASSFQWGQLSNQPQHF. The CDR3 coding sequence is TGTGCCAGCAGTTTCCAATGGGGGCAGTTAAGCAATCAGCCCCAGCATTTT.

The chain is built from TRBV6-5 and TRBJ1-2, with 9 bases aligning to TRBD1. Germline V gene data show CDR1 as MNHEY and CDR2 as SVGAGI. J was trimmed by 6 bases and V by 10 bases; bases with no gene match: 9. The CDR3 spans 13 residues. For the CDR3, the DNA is TGTGCCACCGCCTCGGACAGGGGAGATGGCTACACCTTC. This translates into CATASDRGDGYTF.

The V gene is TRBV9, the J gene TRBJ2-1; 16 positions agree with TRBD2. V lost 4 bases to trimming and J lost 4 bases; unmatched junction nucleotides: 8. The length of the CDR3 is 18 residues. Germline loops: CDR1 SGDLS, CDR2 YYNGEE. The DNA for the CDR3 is TGTGCCAGCAGCCCCTCCGGGACTAGCGGGGGGGTTTACAATGAGCAGTTCTTC. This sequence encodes CASSPSGTSGGVYNEQFF. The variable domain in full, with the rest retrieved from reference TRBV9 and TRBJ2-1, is DSGVTQTPKHLITATGQRVTLRCSPRSGDLSVYWYQQSLDQGLQFLIQYYNGEERAKGNILERFSAQQFPDLHSELNLSSLELGDSALYFCASSPSGTSGGVYNEQFFGPGTRLTVL.

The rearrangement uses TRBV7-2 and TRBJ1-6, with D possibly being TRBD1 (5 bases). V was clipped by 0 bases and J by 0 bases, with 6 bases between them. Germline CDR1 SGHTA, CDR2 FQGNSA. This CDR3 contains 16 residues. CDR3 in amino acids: CASSLAGGSYNSPLHF. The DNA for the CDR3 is TGTGCCAGCAGCTTAGCGGGGGGCTCCTATAATTCACCCCTCCACTTT.

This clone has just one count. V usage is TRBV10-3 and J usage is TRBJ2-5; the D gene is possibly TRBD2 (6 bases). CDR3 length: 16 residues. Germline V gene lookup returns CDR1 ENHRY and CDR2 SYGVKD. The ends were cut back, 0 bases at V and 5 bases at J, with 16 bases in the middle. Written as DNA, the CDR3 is TGTGCCATCAGTGAGTCCCGTTTGCGGGGTGGTGAGACCCAGTACTTC. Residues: CAISESRLRGGETQYF.

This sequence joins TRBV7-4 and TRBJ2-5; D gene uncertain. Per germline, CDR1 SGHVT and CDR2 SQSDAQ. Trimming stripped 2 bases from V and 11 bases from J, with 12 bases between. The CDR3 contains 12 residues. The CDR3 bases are TGTGCCAGCAGCTTACATAGACGGGTTCAGTACTTC. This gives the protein CASSLHRRVQYF.

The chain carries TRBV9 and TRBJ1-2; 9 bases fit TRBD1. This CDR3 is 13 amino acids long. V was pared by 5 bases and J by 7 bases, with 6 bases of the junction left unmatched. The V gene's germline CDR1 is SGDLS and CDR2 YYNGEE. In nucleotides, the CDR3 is TGTGCCAGCAGGGGACAGGGAACCGGTGGCTACACCTTC. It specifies CASRGQGTGGYTF.

CDR3 DNA: TGCGCCAGCAGCTCGAAACCAACTAGCGGGGGTACCACTGGGGCCAACGTCCTGACTTTC. It encodes CASSSKPTSGGTTGANVLTF. This chain joins TRBV5-1 and TRBJ2-6; 11 nucleotides line up with TRBD2. The CDR3 is 20 amino acids. V shed 3 bases and J 2 bases; nucleotides not matched to a gene: 13. Germline V gene sequence: CDR1 SGHRS, CDR2 YFSETQ.

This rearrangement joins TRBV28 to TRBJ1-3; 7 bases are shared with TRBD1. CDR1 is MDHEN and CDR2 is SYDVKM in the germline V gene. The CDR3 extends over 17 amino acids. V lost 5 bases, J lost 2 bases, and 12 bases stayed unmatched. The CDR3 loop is CASSPRAEGAPGNTIYF. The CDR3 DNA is TGTGCCAGCAGTCCAAGGGCGGAGGGGGCCCCTGGAAACACCATATATTTT.

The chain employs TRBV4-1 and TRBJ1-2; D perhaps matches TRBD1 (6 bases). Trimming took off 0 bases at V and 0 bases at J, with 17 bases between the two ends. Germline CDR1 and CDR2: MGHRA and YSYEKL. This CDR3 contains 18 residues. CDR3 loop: CASSQDKQGRQANYGYTF. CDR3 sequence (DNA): TGCGCCAGCAGCCAAGATAAACAGGGTCGACAAGCTAACTATGGCTACACCTTC.